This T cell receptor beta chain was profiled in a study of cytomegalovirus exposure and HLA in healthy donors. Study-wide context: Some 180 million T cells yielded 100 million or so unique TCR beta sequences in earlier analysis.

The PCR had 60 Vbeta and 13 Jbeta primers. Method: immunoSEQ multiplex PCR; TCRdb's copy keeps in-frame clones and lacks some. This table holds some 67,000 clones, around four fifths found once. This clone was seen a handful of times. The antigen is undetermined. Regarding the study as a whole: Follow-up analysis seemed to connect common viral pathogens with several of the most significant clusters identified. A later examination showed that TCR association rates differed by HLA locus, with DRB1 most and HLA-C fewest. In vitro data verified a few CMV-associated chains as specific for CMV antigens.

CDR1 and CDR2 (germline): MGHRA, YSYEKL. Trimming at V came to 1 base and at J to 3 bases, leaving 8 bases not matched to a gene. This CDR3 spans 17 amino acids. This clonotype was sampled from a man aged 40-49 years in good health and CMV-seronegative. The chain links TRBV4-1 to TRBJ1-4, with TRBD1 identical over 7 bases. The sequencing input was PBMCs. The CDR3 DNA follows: TGCGCCAGCAGCCAAGTCTTTACAGGGGATTCTAATGAAAAACTGTTTTTT. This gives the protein CASSQVFTGDSNEKLFF.